The 3 T cell receptor beta chains below were found in one sample sequenced in a study of T-cell reconstitution after alpha-beta-depleted transplantation in children. As it was prepared, the TCRbeta library received unique molecular identifiers. Using its own MiXCR run on the PCR reads, TCRdb lists one record per CDR3 protein. The table lists 200,000 to 250,000 distinct CDR3 sequences, 11% of them singletons. The sequences come from PBMCs, collected before TCRalphabeta/CD19-depleted stem cell transplant. These receptors all come from a child in the first two years of life with acute myeloid leukemia, due to receive a stem cell transplant.

This clonotype has at least ten counts. The chain uses TRBV2 and TRBJ2-1, with D hard to call. V lost 5 bases to trimming and J lost 9 bases, with 11 bases between them. Germline V lookup: CDR1 SNHLY, CDR2 FYNNEI. This CDR3 spans 12 amino acids. The CDR3 protein is CASSLGELEQFF. CDR3 coding DNA: TGTGCCAGCAGTCTGGGTGAACTTGAGCAGTTCTTC.

This clonotype was counted between two and nine times. V gene TRBV7-7 combines with J gene TRBJ2-5, with TRBD1 matching over 9 bases. The germline V gene has CDR1 SSHAT and CDR2 FNYEAQ (reference sequence). The V segment lost 5 bases and the J segment 5 bases; nucleotides outside the gene matches: 6. This CDR3 comprises 14 residues. CDR3 DNA: TGTGCCAGCAGCGTGGGACAGGGTGGCGAGACCCAGTACTTC. Residues: CASSVGQGGETQYF.

This clonotype was detected ten times or more. The rearrangement uses TRBV6-5 and TRBJ1-4; TRBD1 matches at 9 bases. V dropped 4 bases and J dropped 7; count of bases not matched to a gene: 4. This CDR3 contains 14 residues. The germline CDR1 and CDR2 sequences are MNHEY and SVGAGI. CDR3 residues: CASSWGQGAEKLFF. CDR3 DNA sequence: TGTGCCAGCAGTTGGGGACAGGGAGCTGAAAAACTGTTTTTT.